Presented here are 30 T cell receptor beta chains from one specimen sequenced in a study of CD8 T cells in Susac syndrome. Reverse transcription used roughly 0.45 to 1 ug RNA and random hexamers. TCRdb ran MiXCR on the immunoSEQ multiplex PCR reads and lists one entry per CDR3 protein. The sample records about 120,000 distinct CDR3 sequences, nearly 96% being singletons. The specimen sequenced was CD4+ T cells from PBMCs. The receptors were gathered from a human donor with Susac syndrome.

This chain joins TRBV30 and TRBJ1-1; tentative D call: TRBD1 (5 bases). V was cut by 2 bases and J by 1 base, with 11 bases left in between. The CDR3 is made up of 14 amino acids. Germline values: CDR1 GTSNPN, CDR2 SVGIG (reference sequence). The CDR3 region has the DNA TGTGCCTGGAGTCAAGGGGTGGGGAACACTGAAGCTTTCTTT. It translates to CAWSQGVGNTEAFF.

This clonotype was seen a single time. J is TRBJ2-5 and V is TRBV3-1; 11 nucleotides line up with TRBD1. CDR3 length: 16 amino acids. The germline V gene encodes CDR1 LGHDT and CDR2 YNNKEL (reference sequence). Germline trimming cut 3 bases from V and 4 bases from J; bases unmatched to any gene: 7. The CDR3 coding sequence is TGTGCCAGCAGCCAGATAAGGACAGGGGGCGGAGAGACCCAGTACTTC. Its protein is CASSQIRTGGGETQYF.

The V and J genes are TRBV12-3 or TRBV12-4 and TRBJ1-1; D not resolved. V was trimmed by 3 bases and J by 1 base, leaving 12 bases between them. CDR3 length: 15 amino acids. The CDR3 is CASSLGGNSNTEAFF. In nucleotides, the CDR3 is TGTGCCAGCAGTTTGGGCGGAAATTCGAACACTGAAGCTTTCTTT.

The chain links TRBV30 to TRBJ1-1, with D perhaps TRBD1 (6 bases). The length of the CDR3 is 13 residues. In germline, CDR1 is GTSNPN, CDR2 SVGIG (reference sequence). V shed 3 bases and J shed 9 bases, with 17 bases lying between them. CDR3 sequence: CAWRTVPGQKAFF. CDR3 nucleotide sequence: TGTGCCTGGAGGACCGTACCGGGACAAAAAGCTTTCTTT.

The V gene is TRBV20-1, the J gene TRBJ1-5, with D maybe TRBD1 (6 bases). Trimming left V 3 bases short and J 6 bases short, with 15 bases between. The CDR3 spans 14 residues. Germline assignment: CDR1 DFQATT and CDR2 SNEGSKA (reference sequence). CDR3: CSASPGAGGQPQHF. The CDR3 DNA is TGCAGTGCTAGTCCGGGGGCGGGGGGTCAGCCCCAGCATTTT.

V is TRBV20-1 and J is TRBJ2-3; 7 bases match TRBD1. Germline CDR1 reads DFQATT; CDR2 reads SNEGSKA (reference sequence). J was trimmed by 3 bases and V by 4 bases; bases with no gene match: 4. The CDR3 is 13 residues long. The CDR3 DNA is TGCAGTGCTACAGGGGGAGTGACAGATACGCAGTATTTT. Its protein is CSATGGVTDTQYF.

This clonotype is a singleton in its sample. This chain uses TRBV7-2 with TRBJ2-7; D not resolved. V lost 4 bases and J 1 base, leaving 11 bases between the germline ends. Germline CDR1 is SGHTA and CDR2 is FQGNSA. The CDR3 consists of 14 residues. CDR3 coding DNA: TGTGCCAGCAGCTCCAACCGCCAGTCCTACGAGCAGTACTTC. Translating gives CASSSNRQSYEQYF. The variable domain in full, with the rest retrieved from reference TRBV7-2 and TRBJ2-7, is GAGVSQSPSNKVTEKGKDVELRCDPISGHTALYWYRQSLGQGLEFLIYFQGNSAPDKSGLPSDRFSAERTGGSVSTLTIQRTQQEDSAVYLCASSSNRQSYEQYFGPGTRLTVT.

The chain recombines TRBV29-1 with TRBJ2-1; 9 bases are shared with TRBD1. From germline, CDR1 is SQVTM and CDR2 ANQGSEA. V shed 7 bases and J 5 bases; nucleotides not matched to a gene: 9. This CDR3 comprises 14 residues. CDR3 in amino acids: CSAGGTGLNNEQFF. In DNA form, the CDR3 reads TGCAGCGCCGGTGGGACAGGGCTTAACAATGAGCAGTTCTTC.

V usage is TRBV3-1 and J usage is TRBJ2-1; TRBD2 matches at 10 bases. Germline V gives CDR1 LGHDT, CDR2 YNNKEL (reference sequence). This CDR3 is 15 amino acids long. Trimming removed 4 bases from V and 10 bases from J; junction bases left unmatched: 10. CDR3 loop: CASSLASGRGVEQFF. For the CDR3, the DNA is TGTGCCAGCAGCCTCGCTAGCGGGAGAGGTGTGGAGCAGTTCTTC.

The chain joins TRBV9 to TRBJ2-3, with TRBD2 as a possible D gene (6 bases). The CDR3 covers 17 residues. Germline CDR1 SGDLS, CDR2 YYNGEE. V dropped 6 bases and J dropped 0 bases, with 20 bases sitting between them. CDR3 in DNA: TGTGCCAGCACTAAAGGCCGGACTGGGACTAGCACAGATACGCAGTATTTT. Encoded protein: CASTKGRTGTSTDTQYF.

This chain's CDR3 is CASSLTDTEQYF. Written as DNA, the CDR3 is TGTGCCAGCAGCTTAACAGATACGGAGCAGTACTTC. This sequence joins TRBV7-9 and TRBJ2-7; D call uncertain. Germline CDR1 is SEHNR and CDR2 is FQNEAQ (reference sequence). Trimming cost V 2 bases and J 7 bases, with 9 bases left between them. The CDR3 sequence is 12 residues long.

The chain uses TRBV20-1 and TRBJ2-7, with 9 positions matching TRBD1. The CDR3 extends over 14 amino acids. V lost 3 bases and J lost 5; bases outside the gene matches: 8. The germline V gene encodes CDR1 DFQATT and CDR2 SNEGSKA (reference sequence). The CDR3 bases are TGCAGTGCTAGCGCCGGGACAGGGATAAACGAGCAGTACTTC. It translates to CSASAGTGINEQYF.

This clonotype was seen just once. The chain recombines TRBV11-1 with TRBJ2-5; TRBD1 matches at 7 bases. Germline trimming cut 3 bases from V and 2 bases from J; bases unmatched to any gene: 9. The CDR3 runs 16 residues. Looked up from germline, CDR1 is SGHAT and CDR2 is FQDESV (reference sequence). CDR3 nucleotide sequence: TGTGCCAGCAGCTTTGGGACGGGACAGACTCAAGAGACCCAGTACTTC. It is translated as CASSFGTGQTQETQYF.

The CDR3 region is CASSLVAGVNEQYF. The CDR3, as DNA: TGCGCCAGCAGCTTGGTAGCGGGAGTGAACGAGCAGTACTTC. The rearrangement uses TRBV5-1 and TRBJ2-7; 9 positions match TRBD2. Germline values: CDR1 SGHRS, CDR2 YFSETQ. V dropped 0 bases and J dropped 5; count of bases not matched to a gene: 3. The length of the CDR3 is 14 residues.

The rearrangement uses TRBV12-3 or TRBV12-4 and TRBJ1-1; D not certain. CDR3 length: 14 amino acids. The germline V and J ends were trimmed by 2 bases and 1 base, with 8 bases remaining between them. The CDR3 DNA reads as TGTGCCAGCAGTTTATTCGGACGGAACACTGAAGCTTTCTTT. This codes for CASSLFGRNTEAFF.

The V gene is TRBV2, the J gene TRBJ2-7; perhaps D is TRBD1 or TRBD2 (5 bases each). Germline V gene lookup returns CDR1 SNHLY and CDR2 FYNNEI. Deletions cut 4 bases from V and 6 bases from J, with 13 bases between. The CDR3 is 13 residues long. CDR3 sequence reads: CASSAYSGLEQYF. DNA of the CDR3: TGTGCCAGCAGTGCTTATTCGGGGCTCGAGCAGTACTTC.

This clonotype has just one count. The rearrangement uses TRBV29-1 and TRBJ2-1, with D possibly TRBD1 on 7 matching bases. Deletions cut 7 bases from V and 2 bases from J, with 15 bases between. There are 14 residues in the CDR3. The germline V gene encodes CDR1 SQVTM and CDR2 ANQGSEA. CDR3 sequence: CSAIDREAYNEQFF. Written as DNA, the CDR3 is TGCAGCGCCATTGACAGGGAGGCCTACAATGAGCAGTTCTTC.

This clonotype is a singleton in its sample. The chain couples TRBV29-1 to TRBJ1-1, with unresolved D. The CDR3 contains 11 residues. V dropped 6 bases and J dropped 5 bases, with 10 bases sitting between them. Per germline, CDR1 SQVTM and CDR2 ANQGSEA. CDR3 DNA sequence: TGCAGCGTCGTCCAGGTGACTGAAGCTTTCTTT. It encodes CSVVQVTEAFF.

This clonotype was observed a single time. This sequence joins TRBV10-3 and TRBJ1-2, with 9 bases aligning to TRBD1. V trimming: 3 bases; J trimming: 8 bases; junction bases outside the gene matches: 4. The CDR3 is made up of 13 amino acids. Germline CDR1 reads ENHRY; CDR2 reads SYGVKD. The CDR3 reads CAISERQGDGYTF. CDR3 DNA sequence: TGTGCCATCAGTGAAAGACAGGGGGACGGCTACACCTTC.

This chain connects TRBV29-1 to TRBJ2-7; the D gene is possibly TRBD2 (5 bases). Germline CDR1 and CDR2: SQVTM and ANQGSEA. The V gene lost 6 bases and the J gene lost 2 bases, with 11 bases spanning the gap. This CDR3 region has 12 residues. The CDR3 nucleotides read TGCAGCGTCTTGACCGGGACCTACGAGCAGTACTTC. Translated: CSVLTGTYEQYF.

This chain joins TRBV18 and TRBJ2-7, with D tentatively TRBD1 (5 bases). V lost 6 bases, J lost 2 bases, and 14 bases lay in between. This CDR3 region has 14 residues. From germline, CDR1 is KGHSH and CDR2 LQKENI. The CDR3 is CASSPPRGTYEQYF. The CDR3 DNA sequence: TGTGCCAGCTCCCCTCCTAGGGGAACCTACGAGCAGTACTTC.

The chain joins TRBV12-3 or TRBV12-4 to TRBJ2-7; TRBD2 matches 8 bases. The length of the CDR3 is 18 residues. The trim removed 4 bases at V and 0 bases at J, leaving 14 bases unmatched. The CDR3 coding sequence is TGTGCCAGCAGTTCAACCTCAATAGCGGGGACCGTCTCCTACGAGCAGTACTTC. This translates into CASSSTSIAGTVSYEQYF.

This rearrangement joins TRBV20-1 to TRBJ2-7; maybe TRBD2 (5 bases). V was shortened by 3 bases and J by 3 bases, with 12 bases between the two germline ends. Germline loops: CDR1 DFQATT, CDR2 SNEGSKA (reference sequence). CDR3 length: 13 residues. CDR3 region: CSASRSGNYEQYF. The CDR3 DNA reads TGCAGTGCTAGCCGCAGCGGAAACTACGAGCAGTACTTC.

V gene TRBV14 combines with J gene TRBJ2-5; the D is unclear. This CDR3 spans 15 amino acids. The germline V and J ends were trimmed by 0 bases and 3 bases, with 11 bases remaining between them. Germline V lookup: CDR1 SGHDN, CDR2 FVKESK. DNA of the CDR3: TGTGCCAGCAGCCAAGATCTACATTATGAAGAGACCCAGTACTTC. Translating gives CASSQDLHYEETQYF.

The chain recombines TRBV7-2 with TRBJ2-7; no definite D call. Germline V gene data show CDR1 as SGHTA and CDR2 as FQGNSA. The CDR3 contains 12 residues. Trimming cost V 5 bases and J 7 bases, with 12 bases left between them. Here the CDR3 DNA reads TGTGCCAGCAGCGCCTCCTTGGAAGAGCAGTACTTC. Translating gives CASSASLEEQYF.

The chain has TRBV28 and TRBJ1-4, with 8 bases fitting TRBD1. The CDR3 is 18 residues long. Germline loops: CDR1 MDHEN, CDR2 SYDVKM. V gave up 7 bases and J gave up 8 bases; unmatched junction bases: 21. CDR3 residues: CASTSASLTGQVDEKLFF. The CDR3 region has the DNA TGTGCCAGCACGTCAGCCTCATTAACGGGACAGGTCGACGAAAAACTGTTTTTT.

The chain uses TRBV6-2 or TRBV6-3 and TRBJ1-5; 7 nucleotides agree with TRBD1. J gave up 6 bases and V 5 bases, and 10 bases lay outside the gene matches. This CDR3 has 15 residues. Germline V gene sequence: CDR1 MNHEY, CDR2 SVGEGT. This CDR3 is CASSRPGGWVQPQHF. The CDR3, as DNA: TGTGCCAGCAGTAGACCAGGGGGATGGGTTCAGCCCCAGCATTTT.

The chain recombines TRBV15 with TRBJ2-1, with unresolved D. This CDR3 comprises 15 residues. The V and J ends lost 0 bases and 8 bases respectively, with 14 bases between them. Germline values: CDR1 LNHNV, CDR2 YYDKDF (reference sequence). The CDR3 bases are TGTGCCACCAGCAGAGACCAAAGGCCCTCATATGAGCAGTTCTTC. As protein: CATSRDQRPSYEQFF. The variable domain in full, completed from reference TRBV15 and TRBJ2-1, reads DAMVIQNPRYQVTQFGKPVTLSCSQTLNHNVMYWYQQKSSQAPKLLFHYYDKDFNNEADTPDNFQSRRPNTSFCFLDIRSPGLGDTAMYLCATSRDQRPSYEQFFGPGTRLTVL.

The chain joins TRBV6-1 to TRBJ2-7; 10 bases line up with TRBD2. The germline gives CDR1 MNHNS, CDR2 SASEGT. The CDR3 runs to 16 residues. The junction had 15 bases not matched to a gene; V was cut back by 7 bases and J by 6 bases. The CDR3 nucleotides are TGTGCCAGCACCCTAAATTGGGCTAGCGGGAGCGGCGAGCAGTACTTC. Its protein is CASTLNWASGSGEQYF.

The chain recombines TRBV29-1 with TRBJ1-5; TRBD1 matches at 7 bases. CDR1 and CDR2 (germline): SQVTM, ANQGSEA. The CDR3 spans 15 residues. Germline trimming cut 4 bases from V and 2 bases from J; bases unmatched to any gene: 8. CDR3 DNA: TGCAGCGTTGGGTACGGGACAGCTCGCAATCAGCCCCAGCATTTT. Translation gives CSVGYGTARNQPQHF.